The 18 T cell receptor beta chains listed next were all sequenced from one sample in a study of CD8 T cells in ankylosing spondylitis. Whole-study results and caveats: What seemed typical of ankylosing spondylitis blood was a TCR beta motif built from several highly homologous variants.

TCRdb processed the 5' RACE reads anew with MiXCR; each CDR3 protein has one entry. The table lists hundreds of thousands of distinct CDR3 sequences, approximately 10% of them singletons, with more than 0.5% in the top ten. Antigens for these TCRs are unknown. The sequenced material came from blood, either unsorted or a sorted T cell fraction (not recorded which). These TCRs come from a male donor with ankylosing spondylitis.

This clonotype has only a few counts. This chain uses TRBV20-1 with TRBJ2-5, with 13 bases aligning to TRBD2. Germline CDR1 is DFQATT and CDR2 is SNEGSKA (reference sequence). V shed 5 bases and J 5 bases; nucleotides not matched to a gene: 5. The CDR3 covers 14 residues. The CDR3 nucleotides are TGCAGTGCTCAACTAGCGGGGGGGAGGGAGACCCAGTACTTC. It encodes CSAQLAGGRETQYF.

V gene TRBV28 combines with J gene TRBJ2-2, with no clear D. V lost 9 bases, J lost 7 bases, and 21 bases lay in between. CDR1 is MDHEN and CDR2 is SYDVKM in the germline V gene. The CDR3 has 15 residues. The CDR3: CARSPGRRPGGELFF. CDR3 in DNA: TGTGCCAGGAGCCCAGGACGGAGACCGGGCGGGGAGCTGTTTTTT.

The chain combines TRBV9 with TRBJ2-3; no reliable D call. The germline V and J ends were trimmed by 0 bases and 2 bases, with 7 bases remaining between them. The germline V gene encodes CDR1 SGDLS and CDR2 YYNGEE. This CDR3 is 14 amino acids long. CDR3 nucleotides: TGTGCCAGCAGCGTAGTCCCCTACACAGATACGCAGTATTTT. It is translated as CASSVVPYTDTQYF. The entire variable domain, with the rest obtained from reference TRBV9 and TRBJ2-3, is as follows: DSGVTQTPKHLITATGQRVTLRCSPRSGDLSVYWYQQSLDQGLQFLIQYYNGEERAKGNILERFSAQQFPDLHSELNLSSLELGDSALYFCASSVVPYTDTQYFGPGTRLTVL.

This clonotype has a count of ten or more. The genes are TRBV12-3 or TRBV12-4 and TRBJ2-7; D may correspond to TRBD1 or TRBD2 (5 bases each). Between the trimmed V and J ends, which lost 5 bases and 3 bases, there was a span of 11 bases. This CDR3 contains 13 residues. The CDR3 sequence: CASSTGRNYEQYF. The CDR3, as DNA: TGTGCCAGCAGTACGGGACGGAACTACGAGCAGTACTTC.

This clonotype has ten or more counts. V is TRBV5-6 and J is TRBJ1-5, with D possibly matching TRBD1 (5 bases). Looked up from germline, CDR1 is SGHDT and CDR2 is YYEEEE. V dropped 0 bases and J dropped 4 bases, with 14 bases sitting between them. This CDR3 spans 16 amino acids. For the CDR3, the DNA is TGTGCCAGCAGCTTGGCCGTGGGCGCAGGGAATCAGCCCCAGCATTTT. Its translation: CASSLAVGAGNQPQHF.

In its sample, this clonotype was seen a few times. The chain couples TRBV20-1 to TRBJ1-5, with D uncertain. Germline lookup yields CDR1 DFQATT and CDR2 SNEGSKA (reference sequence). The V and J ends lost 6 bases and 2 bases respectively, with 20 bases between them. The CDR3 contains 16 residues. CDR3 amino acids: CSALSNPGVGNQPQHF. The CDR3 DNA follows: TGCAGTGCCCTATCGAACCCCGGGGTTGGCAATCAGCCCCAGCATTTT.

The J gene is TRBJ1-3, the V gene TRBV5-5, with 7 bases fitting TRBD1. The J segment lost 0 bases and the V segment lost 4 bases, leaving 7 bases of the junction unmatched. Germline V CDR1 and CDR2: SGHKS, YYEKEE (reference sequence). The CDR3 spans 16 residues. The CDR3 region is CASSPWGQTSGNTIYF. The DNA for the CDR3 is TGTGCCAGCAGCCCCTGGGGACAGACCTCTGGAAACACCATATATTTT.

Here the CDR3 DNA reads TGCGCCAGCAGCTTGCCCCAAAGACAGGGACGTACCGGGGAGCTGTTTTTT. Translation: CASSLPQRQGRTGELFF. The rearrangement links TRBV5-1 to TRBJ2-2; TRBD1 agrees at 7 bases. Germline V CDR1 and CDR2: SGHRS, YFSETQ. The CDR3 runs to 17 residues. V trimming: 1 base; J trimming: 5 bases; junction bases outside the gene matches: 11.

This clonotype has a handful of counts. The chain couples TRBV4-1 to TRBJ2-3, with no clear D. Per germline, CDR1 MGHRA and CDR2 YSYEKL. The V gene lost 4 bases and the J gene lost 2 bases, with 16 bases spanning the gap. CDR3 size: 16 residues. Here the CDR3 reads CASSPLPITSTDTQYF. CDR3 nucleotide sequence: TGCGCCAGCAGCCCCCTGCCTATTACGTCCACAGATACGCAGTATTTT.

The CDR3 loop is CASSVRTEYSEQYF. DNA of the CDR3: TGTGCCAGCTCAGTTAGGACCGAGTACAGCGAGCAGTACTTC. V gene TRBV18 combines with J gene TRBJ2-7; D remains unclear. Trimming left V 5 bases short and J 6 bases short, with 17 bases between. CDR3 length: 14 amino acids. Per germline, CDR1 KGHSH and CDR2 LQKENI.

There are a few counts of this clonotype. The genes are TRBV20-1 and TRBJ2-1; D may correspond to TRBD1 or TRBD2 (6 bases each). Trimming took 5 bases from V and 0 from J, leaving 17 bases between them. This CDR3 is 16 amino acids long. Germline V CDR1 and CDR2: DFQATT, SNEGSKA (reference sequence). The CDR3 DNA follows: TGCAGTGCTGAGAGGGGGGACTTTAGCTCCTACAATGAGCAGTTCTTC. It translates to CSAERGDFSSYNEQFF.

This clonotype was counted ten times or more. The rearrangement uses TRBV20-1 and TRBJ2-4, with D unclear. Germline lookup yields CDR1 DFQATT and CDR2 SNEGSKA (reference sequence). CDR3 length: 14 amino acids. V shed 3 bases and J shed 0 bases, with 9 bases lying between them. The CDR3 here is CSARVNLAKNIQYF. CDR3 nucleotide sequence: TGCAGTGCTAGGGTTAACCTAGCCAAAAACATTCAGTACTTC.

This clonotype was seen at least ten times. The gene calls are TRBV12-3 or TRBV12-4 and TRBJ2-2; either TRBD1 or TRBD2 may fit D (5 bases each). This CDR3 has 15 residues. V was cut by 5 bases and J by 4 bases, with 14 bases left in between. CDR3 nucleotides: TGTGCCAGCAGTCCCACGGGACGAACCACCGGGGAGCTGTTTTTT. Protein: CASSPTGRTTGELFF.

In this sample, this clonotype turned up a few times. Here the CDR3 reads CSARDFRRGAGNTIYF. The CDR3 DNA reads as TGCAGTGCTAGAGATTTTCGCAGGGGGGCTGGAAACACCATATATTTT. The rearrangement joins TRBV20-1 to TRBJ1-3; 7 nucleotides agree with TRBD1. The CDR3 is 16 residues long. The V gene's germline CDR1 is DFQATT and CDR2 SNEGSKA (reference sequence). The V segment lost 0 bases and the J segment 2 bases; nucleotides outside the gene matches: 7.

This clonotype has more than one count but fewer than ten. V and J are TRBV4-1 and TRBJ2-3, with 10 positions matching TRBD1. V shed 5 bases, J shed 4 bases, and the junction held 6 bases outside the gene matches. Germline CDR1 and CDR2: MGHRA and YSYEKL. The CDR3 length is 15 residues. This chain's CDR3 is CASSVRDRGPDTQYF. The CDR3 DNA reads as TGCGCCAGCAGCGTAAGGGACAGGGGCCCAGATACGCAGTATTTT.

This clonotype was seen only a few times. The V call is TRBV5-1, the J call TRBJ2-7, with TRBD1 matching over 8 bases. The CDR3 consists of 16 residues. The germline V gene has CDR1 SGHRS and CDR2 YFSETQ. With 4 bases clipped from V and 2 bases from J, the junction kept 11 bases outside the gene matches. CDR3 coding DNA: TGCGCCAGCAGCCGATCTCGGGGACAGGAAGCCTACGAGCAGTACTTC. It codes for CASSRSRGQEAYEQYF.

The rearrangement uses TRBV19 and TRBJ2-7, with D tentatively TRBD1 (6 bases). With 3 bases removed from V and 2 bases from J, the gap between germline ends came to 11 bases. The germline V gene has CDR1 LNHDA and CDR2 SQIVND (reference sequence). The CDR3 contains 14 residues. CDR3 nucleotide sequence: TGTGCCAGTAGTATTCCGGGACAAACCTACGAGCAGTACTTC. This gives the protein CASSIPGQTYEQYF.

The chain employs TRBV10-2 and TRBJ2-1; TRBD2 aligns across 11 bases. Germline V CDR1 and CDR2: WSHSY, SAAADI. The CDR3 consists of 16 residues. Unmatched junction bases numbered 10, after V lost 5 bases and J lost 7 bases. CDR3 DNA: TGCGCCAGCAGTCCGGGGACTAGCGGAGTGGTAAATGAGCAGTTCTTC. This codes for CASSPGTSGVVNEQFF.